A selection of T cell receptor beta chains follows, all from one sample in a study of patients and donors after allogeneic stem cell transplantation. Using its own MiXCR run on the RT-PCR reads, TCRdb lists one record per CDR3 protein. Among approximately 57,000 distinct CDR3 sequences, about 14% were seen once, and the ten largest hold about a third. Material: blood, either unsorted or a sorted T cell fraction (not recorded which). The receptor source for this set is a human donor who was either an allogeneic HSCT recipient or a stem cell or donor lymphocyte infusion donor (not recorded which). It is not recorded whose cells these are; they may come from a transplant donor. Both conserved end residues are trimmed from each CDR3.

>TRBJ1-6|TRBV6-6|12
ASSADRGGGPLH
>TRBJ2-1|TRBV7-6|13
ASSLGTGASNEQF
>TRBJ2-3|TRBV5-6|13
ASSWARTGGDTQY
>TRBJ2-3|TRBV6-1|11
ASRGYGTDTQY
>TRBJ2-1|TRBV7-6|15
ASSLGQERSSYNEQF
>TRBJ2-7|TRBV3-1|13
ASSQTGGPPYEQY
>TRBJ1-1|TRBV20-1|12
SARELGGGTEAF
>TRBJ1-4|TRBV7-6|14
ASSLEWDSLNEKLF
>TRBJ2-2|TRBV2|13
ASSATSGNTGELF
>TRBJ1-6|TRBV6-5|13
ASSPGEHYNSPLH
>TRBJ1-2|TRBV5-1|14
ASSLWGDRDVYGYT
>TRBJ2-5|TRBV7-2|14
ASSLVGTVSQETQY
>TRBJ1-6|TRBV5-4|14
ASGPSGTANNSPLH
>TRBJ1-1|TRBV29-1|11
SAKQGDYPEAF
>TRBJ2-3|TRBV29-1|11
SVHQRLTDTQY
>TRBJ2-3|TRBV12-3/TRBV12-4|16
ASSFLLTSGASTDTQY
>TRBJ2-1|TRBV7-9|12
ASTRTELNNEQF
>TRBJ1-2|TRBV29-1|11
SVEEGMGNGYT
>TRBJ1-2|TRBV11-2|11
ASRGTGYYGYT
>TRBJ2-3|TRBV29-1|14
SVEEPGQRFTDTQY
>TRBJ2-4|TRBV7-8|13
ASSTYTGSKNIQY
>TRBJ2-2|TRBV6-5|14
ASSRPGQGNTGELF
>TRBJ1-3|TRBV5-1|14
ASSLGKQSSGNTIY
>TRBJ1-5|TRBV25-1|13
ASSESGGWGQPQH
>TRBJ1-1|TRBV9|9
ASSAGTEAF
>TRBJ1-2|TRBV12-3/TRBV12-4|15
ASSLGWDRGFASGYT
>TRBJ1-6|TRBV9|14
ASSLRMGQGDSPLH
>TRBJ1-2|TRBV4-1|16
ASSQVSGRGPEDYGYT
>TRBJ1-2|TRBV12-3/TRBV12-4|12
ASSFQEGNYGYT
>TRBJ1-2|TRBV3-1|12
ASSQGRRPYGYT
>TRBJ1-5|TRBV20-1|15
SAPAQILRESNQPQH
>TRBJ2-1|TRBV2|12
ASSGPGWDNEQF
>TRBJ1-1|TRBV13|12
ASSKTGGPPEAF
>TRBJ1-1|TRBV5-1|12
ASTHTGVNTEAF
>TRBJ2-3|TRBV4-1|16
ASSLQINIMVATDTQY
>TRBJ2-3|TRBV20-1|9
SAPRTDTQY
>TRBJ2-1|TRBV5-1|14
ASSRTGTSGRNEQF
>TRBJ2-7|TRBV18|15
ASSPVLRALSSYEQY
>TRBJ1-2|TRBV4-1|13
ASSHGRKGHYGYT
>TRBJ2-7|TRBV10-3|13
AIRPGLAGSYEQY
>TRBJ2-7|TRBV24-1|13
ATSDQSSRRYEQY
>TRBJ2-1|TRBV6-5|13
ASSTWSGSYNEQF
>TRBJ2-7|TRBV5-1|14
ASSLELAGSSYEQY
>TRBJ1-1|TRBV29-1|12
SVEAQGDYTEAF
>TRBJ1-2|TRBV7-2|13
ASSFPLGQALGYT
>TRBJ2-3|TRBV24-1|14
ATSDLLGGTEDTQY
>TRBJ2-2|TRBV12-3/TRBV12-4|10
ASSLWSGELF
>TRBJ1-2|TRBV6-5|12
ASSLGGKVYGYT
>TRBJ2-1|TRBV3-1|12
ASSQGDREGRGI
>TRBJ1-4|TRBV20-1|12
SARDLYGNEKLF
>TRBJ1-4|TRBV5-1|13
ASSIQGAMGEKLF
>TRBJ1-2|TRBV11-2|13
ASSPDAGWDYGYT
>TRBJ2-1|TRBV9|13
ASSKRGDLNNEQF
>TRBJ2-5|TRBV19|13
ASSRLAGESETQY
>TRBJ1-1|TRBV6-6|12
ASSGAFMNTEAF